The rows below give T cell receptor beta chains drawn from one sample of a study of shared clonotypes between healthy human individuals. Clones were read by immunoSEQ multiplex PCR, and TCRdb kept only the in-frame ones, dropping some. The sample contains 650,000 to 800,000 clones, roughly nine tenths of which appear only once. The source material was naive CD8+ T cells sorted from blood. The receptor source for this set is a man aged 25-45 years in good health. CDR3s include the opening cysteine and the closing phenylalanine or tryptophan. D genes are given only for firm matches. Size is omitted from some rows. Given values are once, few, many or a class for expanded clones.

cdr3_nt | cdr3_aa | j_call | v_call | clone_size | d_call | cdr3_length
TGTGCCAGTAGTCCCCGAGGCGCTGGTGAGCAGTTCTTC | CASSPRGAGEQFF | TRBJ2-1 | TRBV19 | NA | NA | 13
TGTGCCAGCAGTTTCGATGGCTACACCTTC | CASSFDGYTF | TRBJ1-2 | TRBV28 | NA | NA | 10
TGTGCCAGCAGTTCCCTCGGGACGAACACTGAAGCTTTCTTT | CASSSLGTNTEAFF | TRBJ1-1 | TRBV27 | NA | NA | 14
TGTGCCAGCAGCTCTACTCCGGGGGCTGGAGAAGAGACCCAGTACTTC | CASSSTPGAGEETQYF | TRBJ2-5 | TRBV7-9 | NA | NA | 16
TGTGCCAGCAGCCAAGGTTACGAGCAGTACTTC | CASSQGYEQYF | TRBJ2-7 | TRBV28 | NA | NA | 11
TGTGCCAGCAGCGTAGATAAGGGGACAGACACCGGGGAGCTGTTTTTT | CASSVDKGTDTGELFF | TRBJ2-2 | TRBV9 | once | TRBD1 | 16
TGTGCCAGCAGGAGCGGGGACACTTACGAGCAGTACTTC | CASRSGDTYEQYF | TRBJ2-7 | TRBV5-4 | NA | NA | 13
TGTGCCAGCAGCATGGGACCGGGTCAGTACGAGCAGTACTTC | CASSMGPGQYEQYF | TRBJ2-7 | TRBV11-2 | NA | NA | 14
TGTGCCAGCAGCGAAACAGGGGGCAATACTGAAGCTTTCTTT | CASSETGGNTEAFF | TRBJ1-1 | TRBV9 | NA | TRBD1 | 14
TGTGCCAGCGGTAGGGGAGAGACCCAGTACTTC | CASGRGETQYF | TRBJ2-5 | TRBV5-6 | NA | NA | 11
TGTGCCAGCAGCGCCTGGGACAGTAAAGAGACCCAGTACTTC | CASSAWDSKETQYF | TRBJ2-5 | TRBV9 | NA | TRBD1 | 14
TGTGCCAGCAGTTACTCTAGCGGGAACGAGCAGTTCTTC | CASSYSSGNEQFF | TRBJ2-1 | TRBV6-6 | NA | TRBD2 | 13
TGCGCCAGCACCCCGACTAGTATCAACAATGAGCAGTTCTTC | CASTPTSINNEQFF | TRBJ2-1 | TRBV5-1 | NA | NA | 14
TGTGCCAGCAGCTTTGGGGGCGCGGGATATGGCGGGGAGCTGTTTTTT | CASSFGGAGYGGELFF | TRBJ2-2 | TRBV7-6 | NA | NA | 16
TGCAGCGTTGAAGGGGGAGGGGGCGGAGAGACCCAGTACTTC | CSVEGGGGGETQYF | TRBJ2-5 | TRBV29-1 | NA | NA | 14
TGTGCCAGCAGGGGAGGGGGCAATCAGCCCCAGCATTTT | CASRGGGNQPQHF | TRBJ1-5 | TRBV27 | few | NA | 13
TGTGCCAGCAGCTTGGGACTAGCGGGAAAGAATGAGCAGTTCTTC | CASSLGLAGKNEQFF | TRBJ2-1 | TRBV9 | once | TRBD2 | 15
TGCGCCAGCAGCCAAGATCCAATGGTAACTCCGCTGTTCAACGAGCAGTACTTC | CASSQDPMVTPLFNEQYF | TRBJ2-7 | TRBV4-1 | NA | NA | 18
TGTGCCAGCAGCTCCGGACAGGGGATGCCCTCTGGGGCCAACGTCCTGACTTTC | CASSSGQGMPSGANVLTF | TRBJ2-6 | TRBV13 | NA | TRBD1 | 18
TGTGCCAGCAGGGCTCGCCTCGCGGGGACGAACACTGAAGCTTTCTTT | CASRARLAGTNTEAFF | TRBJ1-1 | TRBV28 | NA | NA | 16
TGTGCCAGCAGCTTAGGGGGCAGGGCGGACGAGCAGTACTTC | CASSLGGRADEQYF | TRBJ2-7 | TRBV13 | NA | NA | 14
TGTGCCAGCAGCTTGCCTAGCGGGTCATTTTCCTACGAGCAGTACTTC | CASSLPSGSFSYEQYF | TRBJ2-7 | TRBV5-5 | NA | TRBD2 | 16
TGCAGCGTTGATACAGGGGATTACGAGCAGTACTTC | CSVDTGDYEQYF | TRBJ2-7 | TRBV29-1 | NA | TRBD1 | 12
TGTGCCAGCAGCTTAGGGGAGGGCTCCTATAGCAATCAGCCCCAGCATTTT | CASSLGEGSYSNQPQHF | TRBJ1-5 | TRBV7-8 | NA | NA | 17
TGTGCCAGCAGCTTAACAGGGGTAGGAAACACCATATATTTT | CASSLTGVGNTIYF | TRBJ1-3 | TRBV13 | once | TRBD1 | 14
TGCAGCGTTAGGACTCCGGCCTACGAGCAGTACTTC | CSVRTPAYEQYF | TRBJ2-7 | TRBV29-1 | NA | NA | 12
TGCGCCAGCAGCCCCGGACAGGGGGTGGTCTACGAGCAGTACTTC | CASSPGQGVVYEQYF | TRBJ2-7 | TRBV5-1 | NA | TRBD1 | 15
TGTGCCAGCAGTGCGAGGGAGGGGGGCCTCTACAATGAGCAGTTCTTC | CASSAREGGLYNEQFF | TRBJ2-1 | TRBV28 | NA | NA | 16
TGTGCCAGCAGCCGAGACAGCAATGAGCAGTTCTTC | CASSRDSNEQFF | TRBJ2-1 | TRBV7-6 | few | NA | 12
TGTGCCAGCAGTTGGATGTCTGGCGGGAGGCGATTCTACGAGCAGTACTTC | CASSWMSGGRRFYEQYF | TRBJ2-7 | TRBV27 | once | TRBD2 | 17
TGTGCCAGCAGCCAAGCTCTAGCGGGATTTCTCGAGCAGTACTTC | CASSQALAGFLEQYF | TRBJ2-7 | TRBV14 | NA | TRBD2 | 15
TGTGCCAGCAGCCCCGAAGGACTAGCGGGGAGCTCCTACGAGCAGTACTTC | CASSPEGLAGSSYEQYF | TRBJ2-7 | TRBV7-8 | NA | TRBD2 | 17
TGTGCCAGCAGCGTAGGTTCTAGCGGGAGCTATGAGCAGTTCTTC | CASSVGSSGSYEQFF | TRBJ2-1 | TRBV9 | NA | TRBD2 | 15
TGTGCCAGCAGTGCGACGGCACTCTCTGGAAACACCATATATTTT | CASSATALSGNTIYF | TRBJ1-3 | TRBV27 | once | NA | 15
TGTGCCTGGAGTGACAGGGGCTCCTACGAGCAGTACTTC | CAWSDRGSYEQYF | TRBJ2-7 | TRBV30 | NA | TRBD1 | 13
TGTGCCAGCAGCGTAGATGGCGGCCGCAACCGGGAGTTCTTC | CASSVDGGRNREFF | TRBJ2-1 | TRBV9 | NA | NA | 14
TGTGCCAGCAGCTCGGGACTAGCGGGAGGAAGGGAGCAGTACTTC | CASSSGLAGGREQYF | TRBJ2-7 | TRBV7-9 | NA | TRBD2 | 15